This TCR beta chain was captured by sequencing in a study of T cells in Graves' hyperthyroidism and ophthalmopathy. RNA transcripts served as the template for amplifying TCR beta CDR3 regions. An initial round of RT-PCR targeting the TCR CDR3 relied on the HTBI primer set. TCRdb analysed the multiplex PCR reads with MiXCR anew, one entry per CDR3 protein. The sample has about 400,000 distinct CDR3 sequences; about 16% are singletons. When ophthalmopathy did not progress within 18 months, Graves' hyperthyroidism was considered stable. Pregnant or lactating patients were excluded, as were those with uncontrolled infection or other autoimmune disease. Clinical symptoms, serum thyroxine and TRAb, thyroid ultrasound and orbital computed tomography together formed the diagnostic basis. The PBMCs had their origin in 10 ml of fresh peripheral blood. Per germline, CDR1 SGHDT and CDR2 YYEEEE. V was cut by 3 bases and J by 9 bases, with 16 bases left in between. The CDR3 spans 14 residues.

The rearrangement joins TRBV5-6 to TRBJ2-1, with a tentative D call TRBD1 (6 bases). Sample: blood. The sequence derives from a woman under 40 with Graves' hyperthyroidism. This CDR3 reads CASSSAGAISEQFF. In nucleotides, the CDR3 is TGTGCCAGCAGCTCAGCAGGGGCGATTAGTGAGCAGTTCTTC.